This T cell receptor (beta chain) was captured in a study of control samples from healthy donors and cancer patients (TCRdb year 2020). Notes on this clone: Which antigen it targets is not known. The record has no base qualities; no much larger clone is one base away.

At the junction V is shortened by 6 bases and J by 5 bases; bases outside the gene matches: 1. Reading from cysteine to phenylalanine, the CDR3 counts 13 amino acids. The retained sequence is limited to the CDR3, 39 bases, with the frame set at the first base. CDR1 ENHRY and CDR2 SYGVKD are derived from the germline V gene. Library method: the immunoSEQ multiplex PCR assay. TCRdb carries this immuneACCESS record with in-frame sequences only. Its versions omit some clonotypes, under half of them owing to an unresolved V gene in the studies checked, with the rest unexplained. The sample has fewer than 200,000 clones on record, nearly 90% of them singletons. The top ten hold around 1.4% of the sample.

The rearrangement combines TRBV10-3 with TRBJ2-2; the junction holds 9 bases that match TRBD1. The sequencing sample was made of blood. The source of this sequence is a woman between 50 and 59 years old in good health. In nucleotides, the sequence is TGTGCCATCAGGACAGGGGGGACCGGGGAGCTGTTTTTT. The translation is CAIRTGGTGELFF.